This T cell receptor (beta chain) was captured in a study of technical replicates of blood from a few donors. In its sample, this clone was seen a few times. Generated by immunoSEQ multiplex PCR, the TCRdb table keeps only in-frame clones and is missing some. Of tens of thousands of clones listed, more than 85% were seen once; the top ten hold roughly 4.2%. Germline CDR1 and CDR2: SGHRS and YFSETQ. Trimming took 1 base from V and 6 from J, leaving 15 bases between them. There are 15 residues in the CDR3. The sequence was collected from a human donor in good health. Some clones in this sample may be carry-over from other donors' samples. Sequencing was carried out using PBMCs. V and J are TRBV5-1 and TRBJ2-3; D might be TRBD1 (5 bases). The CDR3 DNA reads as TGCGCCAGCAGCTTGCCGGCAGGGAACATGGATACGCAGTATTTT. Translation gives CASSLPAGNMDTQYF.